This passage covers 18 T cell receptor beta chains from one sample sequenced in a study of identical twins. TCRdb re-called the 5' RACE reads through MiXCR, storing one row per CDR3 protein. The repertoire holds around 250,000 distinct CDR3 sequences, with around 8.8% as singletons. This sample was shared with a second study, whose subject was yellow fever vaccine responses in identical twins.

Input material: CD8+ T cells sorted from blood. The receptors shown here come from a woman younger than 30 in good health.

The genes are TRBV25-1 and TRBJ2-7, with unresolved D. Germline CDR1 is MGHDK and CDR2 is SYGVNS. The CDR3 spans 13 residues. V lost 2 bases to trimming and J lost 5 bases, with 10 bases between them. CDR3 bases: TGTGCCAGCAGTGAAGTAGTGCAACACGAGCAGTACTTC. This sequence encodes CASSEVVQHEQYF.

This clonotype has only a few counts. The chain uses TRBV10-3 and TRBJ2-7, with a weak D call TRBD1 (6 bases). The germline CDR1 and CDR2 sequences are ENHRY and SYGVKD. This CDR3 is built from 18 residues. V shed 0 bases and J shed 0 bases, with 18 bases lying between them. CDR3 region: CAISESKMGAKTSYEQYF. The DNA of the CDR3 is TGTGCCATCAGTGAGTCGAAAATGGGGGCAAAAACCTCCTACGAGCAGTACTTC.

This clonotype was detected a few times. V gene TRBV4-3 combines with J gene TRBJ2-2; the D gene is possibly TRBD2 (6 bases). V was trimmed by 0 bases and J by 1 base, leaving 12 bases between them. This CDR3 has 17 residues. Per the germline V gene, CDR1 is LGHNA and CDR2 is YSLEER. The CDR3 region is CASSQDIGGVNTGELFF. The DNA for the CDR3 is TGCGCCAGCAGCCAAGATATTGGAGGGGTGAACACCGGGGAGCTGTTTTTT.

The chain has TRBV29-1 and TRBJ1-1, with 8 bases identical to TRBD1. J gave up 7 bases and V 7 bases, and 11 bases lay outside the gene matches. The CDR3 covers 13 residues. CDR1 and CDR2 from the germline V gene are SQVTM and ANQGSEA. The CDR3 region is CSAEPGTGYEAFF. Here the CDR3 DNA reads TGCAGCGCCGAACCCGGGACAGGCTATGAAGCTTTCTTT.

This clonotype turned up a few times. The CDR3, as DNA: TGTGCCAGCAGCACGGGACTAGCGGACCAAGAGACCCAGTACTTC. Translated, it gives CASSTGLADQETQYF. The chain joins TRBV5-5 to TRBJ2-5, with TRBD2 identical over 11 bases. This CDR3 has 15 residues. Germline V gene lookup returns CDR1 SGHKS and CDR2 YYEKEE (reference sequence). The V and J ends lost 4 bases and 0 bases, in that order; junction bases with no gene match: 2.

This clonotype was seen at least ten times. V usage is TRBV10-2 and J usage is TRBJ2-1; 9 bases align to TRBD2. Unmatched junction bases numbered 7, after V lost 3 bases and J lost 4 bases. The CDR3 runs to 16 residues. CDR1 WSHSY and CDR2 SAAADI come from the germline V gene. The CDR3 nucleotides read TGCGCCAGCAGTGAAAGTCTAGCGGGAAGTTACAATGAGCAGTTCTTC. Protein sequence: CASSESLAGSYNEQFF.

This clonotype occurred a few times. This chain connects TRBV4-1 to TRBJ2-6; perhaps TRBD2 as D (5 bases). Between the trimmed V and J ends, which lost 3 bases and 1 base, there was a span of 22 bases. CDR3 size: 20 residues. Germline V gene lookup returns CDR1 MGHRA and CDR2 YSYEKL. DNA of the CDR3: TGCGCCAGCAGCCAGGAGAGGATCGCAGCGGTAACTTCTGGGGCCAACGTCCTGACTTTC. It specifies CASSQERIAAVTSGANVLTF.

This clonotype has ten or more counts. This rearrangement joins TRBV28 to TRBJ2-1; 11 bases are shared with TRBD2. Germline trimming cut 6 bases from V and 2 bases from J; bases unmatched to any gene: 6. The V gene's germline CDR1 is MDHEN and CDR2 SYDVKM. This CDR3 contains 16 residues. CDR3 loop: CASSARLAGPYNEQFF. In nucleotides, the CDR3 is TGTGCCAGCAGCGCCCGACTAGCGGGGCCCTACAATGAGCAGTTCTTC.

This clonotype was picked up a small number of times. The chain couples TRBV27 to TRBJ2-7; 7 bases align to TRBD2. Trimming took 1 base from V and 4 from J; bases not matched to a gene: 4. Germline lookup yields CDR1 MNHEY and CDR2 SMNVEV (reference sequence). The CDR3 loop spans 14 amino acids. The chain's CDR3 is CASSLWAGAYEQYF. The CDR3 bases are TGTGCCAGCAGTTTATGGGCGGGAGCTTACGAGCAGTACTTC.

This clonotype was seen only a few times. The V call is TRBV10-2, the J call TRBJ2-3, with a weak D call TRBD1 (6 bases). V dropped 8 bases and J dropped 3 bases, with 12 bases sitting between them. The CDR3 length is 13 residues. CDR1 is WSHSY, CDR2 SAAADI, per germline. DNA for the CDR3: TGCGCCAGCGTCAACAGGGAAACAGATACGCAGTATTTT. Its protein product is CASVNRETDTQYF.

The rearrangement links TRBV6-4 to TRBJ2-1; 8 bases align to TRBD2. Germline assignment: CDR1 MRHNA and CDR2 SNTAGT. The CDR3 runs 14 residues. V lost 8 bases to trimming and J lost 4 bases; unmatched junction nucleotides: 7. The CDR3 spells CASAESGGYNEQFF. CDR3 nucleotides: TGTGCCAGCGCGGAAAGCGGGGGATACAATGAGCAGTTCTTC.

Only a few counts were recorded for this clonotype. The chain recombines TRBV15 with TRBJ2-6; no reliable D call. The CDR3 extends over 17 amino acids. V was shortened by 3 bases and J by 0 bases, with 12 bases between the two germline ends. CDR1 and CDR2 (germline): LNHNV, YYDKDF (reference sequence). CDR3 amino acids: CATSSDWPYSGANVLTF. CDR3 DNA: TGTGCCACCAGCAGTGACTGGCCTTACTCTGGGGCCAACGTCCTGACTTTC.

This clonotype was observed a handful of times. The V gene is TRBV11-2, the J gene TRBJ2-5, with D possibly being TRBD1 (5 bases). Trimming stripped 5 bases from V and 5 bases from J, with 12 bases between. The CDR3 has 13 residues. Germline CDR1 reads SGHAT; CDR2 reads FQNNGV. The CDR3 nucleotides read TGTGCCAGCAGCAAGGGGATGGAGGAGACCCAGTACTTC. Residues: CASSKGMEETQYF.

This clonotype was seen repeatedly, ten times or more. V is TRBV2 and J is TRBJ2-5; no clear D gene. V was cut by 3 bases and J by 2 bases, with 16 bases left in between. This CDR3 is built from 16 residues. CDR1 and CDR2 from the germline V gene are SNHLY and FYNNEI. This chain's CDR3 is CASSDGSASQQETQYF. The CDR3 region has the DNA TGTGCCAGCAGTGATGGTTCGGCCAGCCAACAAGAGACCCAGTACTTC.

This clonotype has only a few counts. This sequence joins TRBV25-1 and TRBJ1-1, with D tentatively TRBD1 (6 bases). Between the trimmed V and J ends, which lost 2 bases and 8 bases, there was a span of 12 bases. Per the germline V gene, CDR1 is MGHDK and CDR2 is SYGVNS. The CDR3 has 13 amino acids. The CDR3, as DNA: TGTGCCAGCAGTGAAATATGGACAGTCGAAGCTTTCTTT. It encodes CASSEIWTVEAFF.

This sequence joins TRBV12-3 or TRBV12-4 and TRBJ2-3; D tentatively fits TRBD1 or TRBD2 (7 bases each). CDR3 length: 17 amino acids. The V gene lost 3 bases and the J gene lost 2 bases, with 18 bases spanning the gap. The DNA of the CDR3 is TGTGCCAGCAGTTTCTGGCCGCGGGGGACAGACACAGATACGCAGTATTTT. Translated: CASSFWPRGTDTDTQYF.

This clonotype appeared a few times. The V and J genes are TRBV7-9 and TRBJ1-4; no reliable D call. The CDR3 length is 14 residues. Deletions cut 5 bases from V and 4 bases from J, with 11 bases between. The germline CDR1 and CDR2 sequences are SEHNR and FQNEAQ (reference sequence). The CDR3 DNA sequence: TGTGCCAGCAGCACACTTCGGGGTAATGAAAAACTGTTTTTT. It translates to CASSTLRGNEKLFF.

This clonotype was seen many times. CDR3 amino acids: CSACREAGTEQFF. CDR3 coding DNA: TGCAGTGCTTGTCGGGAGGCCGGGACTGAGCAGTTCTTC. The rearrangement joins TRBV20-1 to TRBJ2-1, with 7 bases aligning to TRBD2. The CDR3 is 13 residues long. Germline loops: CDR1 DFQATT, CDR2 SNEGSKA (reference sequence). The V and J ends lost 5 bases and 9 bases, in that order; junction bases with no gene match: 10.